The present entry profiles one T cell receptor (beta chain) with its context. The sample comes from a study of blood T cell repertoires in COVID-19. Study at large: Samples of COVID-19 (acute and convalescent) were obtained from the United States, Italy and Spain. The analysed material was cDNA or gDNA that came from T cells, B-cell-depleted T cells, or PBMCs.

The CDR3 runs to 17 residues. V trimming: 7 bases; J trimming: 2 bases; junction bases outside the gene matches: 12. Germline V CDR1 and CDR2: MDHEN, SYDVKM. Study processing details: Estimates of nucleated cell counts were drawn from the amplification of reference gene primers. Method: immunoSEQ multiplex PCR; TCRdb's copy keeps in-frame clones and lacks some. The V and J calls and clone size are taken from that table; D and trimming were inferred from the DNA. The repertoire consists of nearly 110,000 clones, with about 90% occurring once and the leading ten covering 1% to 1.5%. The receptor was isolated from a woman in her 30s with acute or convalescent COVID-19. This chain uses TRBV28 with TRBJ1-5; 9 bases line up with TRBD1. The specimen was peripheral blood. CDR3 protein: CASTLLYRDRGNQPQHF. CDR3 nucleotides: TGTGCCAGCACCCTCCTCTACAGGGACAGGGGCAATCAGCCCCAGCATTTT.